These 15 T cell receptor beta chains originate from one sample sequenced in a study of blood T cell repertoires in COVID-19. Repertoires were generated with immunoSEQ multiplex PCR, while TCRdb's copy carries only in-frame clones and drops some. The sample has about 96,000 clones; roughly 90% are singletons. What was sequenced was peripheral blood. The receptors derive from a human donor with COVID-19, enrolled during active disease. The donor label of this sample is uncertain.

The J gene is TRBJ1-6, the V gene TRBV5-1; possible D gene TRBD1, 5 bases. The V end lost 1 base, the J end lost 8 bases, and 13 bases lay between the germline ends. Germline loops: CDR1 SGHRS, CDR2 YFSETQ. CDR3 size: 15 residues. The CDR3 nucleotides are TGCGCCAGCAGCTTGTTGCAGGGCCAGGATTCACCCCTCCACTTT. Translation gives CASSLLQGQDSPLHF.

This clone was recorded only once. The rearrangement links TRBV12-3 or TRBV12-4 to TRBJ1-2, with TRBD1 matching over 7 bases. This CDR3 has 13 residues. The junction had 6 bases not matched to a gene; V was cut back by 6 bases and J by 5 bases. CDR3 sequence (DNA): TGTGCCAGCAGCACGGGACAGTCTTATGGCTACACCTTC. It encodes CASSTGQSYGYTF.

The chain recombines TRBV5-1 with TRBJ1-1; 7 nucleotides line up with TRBD1. This CDR3 has 15 amino acids. The V and J ends lost 4 bases and 5 bases, in that order; junction bases with no gene match: 11. The germline V gene encodes CDR1 SGHRS and CDR2 YFSETQ. DNA for the CDR3: TGCGCCAGCAGCCCCCCCCGACAGGGAGAAACTGAAGCTTTCTTT. It encodes CASSPPRQGETEAFF. Filled out from reference TRBV5-1 and TRBJ1-1, the complete variable domain reads KAGVTQTPRYLIKTRGQQVTLSCSPISGHRSVSWYQQTPGQGLQFLFEYFSETQRNKGNFPGRFSGRQFSNSRSEMNVSTLELGDSALYLCASSPPRQGETEAFFGQGTRLTVV.

The CDR3 DNA reads as TGTGCCAGCAGCCAAGGGACAGGAGTCACTGAAGCTTTCTTT. Protein: CASSQGTGVTEAFF. The genes are TRBV7-9 and TRBJ1-1; 8 bases match TRBD1. This CDR3 region has 14 residues. Germline CDR1 and CDR2: SEHNR and FQNEAQ (reference sequence). V dropped 5 bases and J dropped 4; count of bases not matched to a gene: 6.

V and J are TRBV6-4 and TRBJ2-1; 7 nucleotides line up with TRBD2. V shed 5 bases, J shed 15 bases, and the junction held 13 bases outside the gene matches. In germline, CDR1 is MRHNA, CDR2 SNTAGT. The CDR3 covers 13 residues. The CDR3 DNA reads TGTGCCAGCAGTCCCTCACTGGGGGGGGAGGTGTTCTTC. Amino acids: CASSPSLGGEVFF.

V gene TRBV27 combines with J gene TRBJ1-2; 11 bases agree with TRBD1. J lost 1 base, V lost 6 bases, and 4 bases had no gene match. The germline V gene encodes CDR1 MNHEY and CDR2 SMNVEV (reference sequence). The CDR3 loop spans 15 amino acids. DNA of the CDR3: TGTGCCAGCAGAGGACAGGGGGCGCTTAACTATGGCTACACCTTC. Encoded protein: CASRGQGALNYGYTF.

Here the CDR3 DNA reads TGTGCCAGTGTGGGTCGGGAGGGCCCTCGGAATGAGCAGTTCTTC. Its translation: CASVGREGPRNEQFF. This chain links TRBV19 with TRBJ2-1; TRBD2 agrees at 8 bases. Germline loops: CDR1 LNHDA, CDR2 SQIVND (reference sequence). V was pared by 8 bases and J by 7 bases, with 13 bases of the junction left unmatched. CDR3 length equals 15 residues.

The chain is built from TRBV11-2 and TRBJ1-3; D unclear. V lost 5 bases to trimming and J lost 3 bases, with 17 bases between them. CDR3 length equals 16 residues. The V gene's germline CDR1 is SGHAT and CDR2 FQNNGV. Here the CDR3 DNA reads TGTGCCAGCAGCCCAAGCGGCGCTGCGAGTGGAAACACCATATATTTT. Encoded protein: CASSPSGAASGNTIYF. The variable domain in full, completed from reference TRBV11-2 and TRBJ1-3, reads EAGVAQSPRYKIIEKRQSVAFWCNPISGHATLYWYQQILGQGPKLLIQFQNNGVVDDSQLPKDRFSAERLKGVDSTLKIQPAKLEDSAVYLCASSPSGAASGNTIYFGEGSWLTVV.

V and J are TRBV4-1 and TRBJ2-7; D might be TRBD1 (7 bases). This CDR3 comprises 16 residues. The ends were cut back, 1 base at V and 3 bases at J, with 16 bases in the middle. Germline loops: CDR1 MGHRA, CDR2 YSYEKL. Written as DNA, the CDR3 is TGCGCCAGCAGCCAAGTAGCAGGGGGGCAGATCTACGAGCAGTACTTC. Its translation: CASSQVAGGQIYEQYF.

The chain links TRBV3-1 (or the pseudogene TRBV3-2) to TRBJ2-7, with a weak D call TRBD1 (6 bases). The CDR3 extends over 13 amino acids. Deletions cut 3 bases from V and 3 bases from J, with 9 bases between. Germline CDR1 and CDR2: LGHDT and YNNKEL (reference sequence). CDR3 bases: TGTGCCAGCAGCCAGGGACATCTCTACGAGCAGTACTTC. Its protein product is CASSQGHLYEQYF.

The V and J genes are TRBV3-1 (or the pseudogene TRBV3-2) and TRBJ2-3, with D possibly being TRBD1 (5 bases). CDR1 is LGHDT, CDR2 YNNKEL, per germline (reference sequence). Trimming took 6 bases from V and 1 from J, leaving 8 bases between them. The CDR3 has 13 amino acids. This chain's CDR3 is CASRPTGTDTQYF. The CDR3 DNA reads as TGTGCCAGCAGGCCGACAGGCACAGATACGCAGTATTTT.

This clone appeared a few times. J is TRBJ2-2 and V is TRBV5-4; D might be TRBD1 (5 bases). The length of the CDR3 is 17 residues. Deletions cut 0 bases from V and 6 bases from J, with 18 bases between. The germline V gene encodes CDR1 SGHNT and CDR2 YYREEE (reference sequence). The CDR3 DNA sequence: TGTGCCAGCAGCTTGGACAGGCGACGAACAAACGCCGGGGAGCTGTTTTTT. Protein: CASSLDRRRTNAGELFF.

The chain is built from TRBV29-1 and TRBJ1-2, with D possibly matching TRBD1 (5 bases). CDR1 is SQVTM, CDR2 ANQGSEA, per germline. V lost 3 bases, J lost 6 bases, and 23 bases lay in between. CDR3 length equals 16 residues. The CDR3 bases are TGCAGCGTTGAGGCCGACACAGGCCTACCGTTGGATGGCTACACCTTC. This sequence encodes CSVEADTGLPLDGYTF.

The CDR3 nucleotides are TGCGCCAGCAGCTTGGATTCGGGACAGATTAACAATGAGCAGTTCTTC. Translated: CASSLDSGQINNEQFF. The V gene is TRBV5-1, the J gene TRBJ2-1; 7 bases match TRBD1. The CDR3 contains 16 residues. CDR1 SGHRS and CDR2 YFSETQ come from the germline V gene. The trim removed 0 bases at V and 5 bases at J, leaving 8 bases unmatched.

The rearrangement links TRBV2 to TRBJ1-2; 7 positions match TRBD1. In germline, CDR1 is SNHLY, CDR2 FYNNEI. V was pared by 4 bases and J by 5 bases, with 10 bases of the junction left unmatched. This CDR3 is built from 15 residues. The CDR3 is CASSVEQGTRYGYTF. The DNA of the CDR3 is TGTGCCAGCAGTGTGGAACAGGGGACTAGGTATGGCTACACCTTC.